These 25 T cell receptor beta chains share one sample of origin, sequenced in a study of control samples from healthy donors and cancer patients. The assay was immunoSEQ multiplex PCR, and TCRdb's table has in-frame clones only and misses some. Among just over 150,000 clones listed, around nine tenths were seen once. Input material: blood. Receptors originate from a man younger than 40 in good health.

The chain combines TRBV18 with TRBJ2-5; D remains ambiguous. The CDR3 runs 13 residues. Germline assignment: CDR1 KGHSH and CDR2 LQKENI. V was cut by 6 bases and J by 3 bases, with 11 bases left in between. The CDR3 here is CASSSDRKETQYF. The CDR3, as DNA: TGTGCCAGCTCCTCAGATCGGAAAGAGACCCAGTACTTC.

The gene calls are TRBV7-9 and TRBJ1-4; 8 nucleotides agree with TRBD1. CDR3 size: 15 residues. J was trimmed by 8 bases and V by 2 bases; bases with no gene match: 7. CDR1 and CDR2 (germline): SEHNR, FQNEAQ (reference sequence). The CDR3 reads CASSLYRGEEEKLFF. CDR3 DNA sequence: TGTGCCAGCAGCTTATACAGGGGGGAGGAAGAAAAACTGTTTTTT.

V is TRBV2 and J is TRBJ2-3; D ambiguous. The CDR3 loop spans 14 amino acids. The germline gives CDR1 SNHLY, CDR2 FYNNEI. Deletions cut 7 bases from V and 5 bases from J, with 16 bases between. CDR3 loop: CASTRRASRDTQYF. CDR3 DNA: TGTGCCAGCACTAGAAGGGCCTCTAGAGATACGCAGTATTTT.

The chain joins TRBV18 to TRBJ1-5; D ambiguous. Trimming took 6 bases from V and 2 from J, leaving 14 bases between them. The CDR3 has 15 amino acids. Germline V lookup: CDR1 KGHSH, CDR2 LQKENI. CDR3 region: CASSRGLDGNQPQHF. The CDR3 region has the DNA TGTGCCAGCTCGCGAGGCCTTGATGGCAATCAGCCCCAGCATTTT.

The CDR3: CASSLTPGTSYAGELFF. DNA of the CDR3: TGTGCCAGCAGCTTGACGCCCGGGACTTCCTACGCCGGGGAGCTGTTTTTT. The chain carries TRBV11-3 and TRBJ2-2, with D possibly TRBD2 on 6 matching bases. CDR1 is SGHNT and CDR2 is YENEEA in the germline V gene. V dropped 3 bases and J dropped 6 bases, with 20 bases sitting between them. The CDR3 contains 17 residues.

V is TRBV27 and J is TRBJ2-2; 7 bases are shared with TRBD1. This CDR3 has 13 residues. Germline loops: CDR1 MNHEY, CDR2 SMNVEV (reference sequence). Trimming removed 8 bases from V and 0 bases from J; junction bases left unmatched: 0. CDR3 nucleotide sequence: TGTGCCAGCGGGACAGCGAACACCGGGGAGCTGTTTTTT. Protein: CASGTANTGELFF.

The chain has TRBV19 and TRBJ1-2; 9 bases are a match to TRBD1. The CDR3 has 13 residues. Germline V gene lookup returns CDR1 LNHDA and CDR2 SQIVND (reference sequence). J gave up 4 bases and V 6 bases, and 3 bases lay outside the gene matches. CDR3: CASRMGQGYGYTF. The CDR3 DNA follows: TGTGCCAGTAGAATGGGACAGGGCTATGGCTACACCTTC.

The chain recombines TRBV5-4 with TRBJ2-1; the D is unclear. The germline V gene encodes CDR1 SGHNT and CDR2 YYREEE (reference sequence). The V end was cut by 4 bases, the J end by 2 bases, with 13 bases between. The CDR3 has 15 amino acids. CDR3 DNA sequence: TGTGCCAGCAGCCAGGACCTTGGCGCCTACAATGAGCAGTTCTTC. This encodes CASSQDLGAYNEQFF.

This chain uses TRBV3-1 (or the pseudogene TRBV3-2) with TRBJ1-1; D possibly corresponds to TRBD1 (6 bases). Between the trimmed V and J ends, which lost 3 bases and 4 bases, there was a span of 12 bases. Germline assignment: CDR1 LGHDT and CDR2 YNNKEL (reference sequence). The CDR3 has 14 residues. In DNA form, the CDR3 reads TGTGCCAGCAGCCAGGGGGCTGGGGGCACTGAAGCTTTCTTT. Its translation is CASSQGAGGTEAFF.

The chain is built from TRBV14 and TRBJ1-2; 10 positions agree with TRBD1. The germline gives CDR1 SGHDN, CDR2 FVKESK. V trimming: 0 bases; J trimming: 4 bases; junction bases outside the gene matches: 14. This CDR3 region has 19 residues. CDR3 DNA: TGTGCCAGCAGCCAAGACAGAGGGACAGGGGCGTCCAGAAGCTATGGCTACACCTTC. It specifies CASSQDRGTGASRSYGYTF.

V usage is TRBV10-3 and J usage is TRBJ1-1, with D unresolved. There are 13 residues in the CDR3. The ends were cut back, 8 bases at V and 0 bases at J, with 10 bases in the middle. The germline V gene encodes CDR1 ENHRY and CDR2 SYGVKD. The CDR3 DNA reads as TGTGCCATCTCCATGCTCATGAACACTGAAGCTTTCTTT. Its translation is CAISMLMNTEAFF.

The CDR3 nucleotides are TGTGCCAGCAGCCCCCGAACAGGGAGGCGGGAAGAGACCCAGTACTTC. Translating it yields CASSPRTGRREETQYF. The rearrangement uses TRBV5-4 and TRBJ2-5; D possibly uses TRBD1 or TRBD2 (6 bases each). Germline V gene sequence: CDR1 SGHNT, CDR2 YYREEE (reference sequence). V gave up 4 bases and J gave up 3 bases, with 19 bases separating them. The CDR3 is 16 amino acids.

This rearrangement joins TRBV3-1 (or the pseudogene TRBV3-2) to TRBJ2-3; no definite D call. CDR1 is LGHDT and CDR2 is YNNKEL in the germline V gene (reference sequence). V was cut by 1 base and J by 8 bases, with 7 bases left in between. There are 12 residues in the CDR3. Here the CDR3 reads CASSQGPTTQYF. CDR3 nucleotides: TGTGCCAGCAGCCAAGGCCCCACTACGCAGTATTTT.

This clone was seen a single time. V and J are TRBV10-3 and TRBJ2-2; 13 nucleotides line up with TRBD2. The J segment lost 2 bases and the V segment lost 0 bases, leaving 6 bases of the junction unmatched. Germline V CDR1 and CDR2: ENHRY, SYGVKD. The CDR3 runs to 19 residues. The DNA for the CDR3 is TGTGCCATCAGTGAGTCGAGTGGACTAGCGGGAGAAAACACCGGGGAGCTGTTTTTT. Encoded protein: CAISESSGLAGENTGELFF.

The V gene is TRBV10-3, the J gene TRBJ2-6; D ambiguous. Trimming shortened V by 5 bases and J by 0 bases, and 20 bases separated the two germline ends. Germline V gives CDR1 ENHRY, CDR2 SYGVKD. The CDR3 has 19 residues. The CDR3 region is CAISLFIKGNNSGANVLTF. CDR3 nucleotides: TGTGCCATCAGTCTCTTTATCAAGGGCAATAACTCTGGGGCCAACGTCCTGACTTTC.

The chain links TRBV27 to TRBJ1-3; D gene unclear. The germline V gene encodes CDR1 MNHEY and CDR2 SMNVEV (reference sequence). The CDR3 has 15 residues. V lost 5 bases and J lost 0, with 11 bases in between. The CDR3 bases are TGTGCCAGCAGTCTTCGCTGGGACTCTGGAAACACCATATATTTT. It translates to CASSLRWDSGNTIYF.

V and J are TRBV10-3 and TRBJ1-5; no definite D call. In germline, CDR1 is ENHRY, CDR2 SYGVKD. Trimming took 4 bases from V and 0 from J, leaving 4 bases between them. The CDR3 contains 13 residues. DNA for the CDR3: TGTGCCATCAGTGTTGGTAGCAATCAGCCCCAGCATTTT. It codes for CAISVGSNQPQHF.

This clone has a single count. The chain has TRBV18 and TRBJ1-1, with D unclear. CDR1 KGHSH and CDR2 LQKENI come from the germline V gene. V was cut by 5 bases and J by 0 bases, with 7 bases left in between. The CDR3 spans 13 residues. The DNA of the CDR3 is TGTGCCAGCTCAGCAGGCATGAACACTGAAGCTTTCTTT. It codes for CASSAGMNTEAFF.

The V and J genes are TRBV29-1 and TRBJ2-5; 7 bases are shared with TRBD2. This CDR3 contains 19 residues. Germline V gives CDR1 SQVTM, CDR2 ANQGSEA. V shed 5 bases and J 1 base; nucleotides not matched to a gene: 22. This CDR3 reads CSVTPLKAPLLATQETQYF. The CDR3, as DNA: TGCAGCGTTACTCCCCTTAAGGCCCCTTTACTAGCGACCCAAGAGACCCAGTACTTC.

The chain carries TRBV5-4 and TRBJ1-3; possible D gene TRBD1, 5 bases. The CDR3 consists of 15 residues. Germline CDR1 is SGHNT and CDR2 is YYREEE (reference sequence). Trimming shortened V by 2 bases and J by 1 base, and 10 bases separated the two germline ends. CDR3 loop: CASSFTGHSGNTIYF. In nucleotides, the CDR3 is TGTGCCAGCAGCTTTACAGGACATTCTGGAAACACCATATATTTT.

The CDR3 loop reads CASSVRAQTSGSGNEQFF. The CDR3 nucleotides are TGTGCCAGCAGTGTAAGGGCCCAGACTAGCGGGAGTGGCAATGAGCAGTTCTTC. The chain employs TRBV2 and TRBJ2-1; TRBD2 matches 12 bases. Per the germline V gene, CDR1 is SNHLY and CDR2 is FYNNEI. V was clipped by 4 bases and J by 6 bases; unmatched bases: 13. This CDR3 region has 18 residues. Filled out from reference TRBV2 and TRBJ2-1, the complete variable domain reads EPEVTQTPSHQVTQMGQEVILRCVPISNHLYFYWYRQILGQKVEFLVSFYNNEISEKSEIFDDQFSVERPDGSNFTLKIRSTKLEDSAMYFCASSVRAQTSGSGNEQFFGPGTRLTVL.

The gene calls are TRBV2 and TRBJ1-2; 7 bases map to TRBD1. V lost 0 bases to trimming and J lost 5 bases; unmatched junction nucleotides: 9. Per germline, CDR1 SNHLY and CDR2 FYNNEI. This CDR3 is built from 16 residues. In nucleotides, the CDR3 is TGTGCCAGCAGTGAAGCGCCTCGAGGGGGCAATTATGGCTACACCTTC. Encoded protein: CASSEAPRGGNYGYTF.

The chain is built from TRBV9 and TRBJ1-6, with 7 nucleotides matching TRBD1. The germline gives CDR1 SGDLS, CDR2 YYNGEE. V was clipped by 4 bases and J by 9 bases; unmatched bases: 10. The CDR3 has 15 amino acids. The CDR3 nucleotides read TGTGCCAGCAGCTCTCCTACAGGGGAGGGTTCACCCCTCCACTTT. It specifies CASSSPTGEGSPLHF. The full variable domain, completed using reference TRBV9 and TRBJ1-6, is DSGVTQTPKHLITATGQRVTLRCSPRSGDLSVYWYQQSLDQGLQFLIQYYNGEERAKGNILERFSAQQFPDLHSELNLSSLELGDSALYFCASSSPTGEGSPLHFGNGTRLTVT.

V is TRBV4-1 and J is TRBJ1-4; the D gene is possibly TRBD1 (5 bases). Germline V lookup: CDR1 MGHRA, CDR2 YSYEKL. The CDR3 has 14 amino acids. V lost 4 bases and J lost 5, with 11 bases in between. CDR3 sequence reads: CASSRTGQNEKLFF. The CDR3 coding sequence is TGCGCCAGCAGCCGGACGGGGCAGAATGAAAAACTGTTTTTT.

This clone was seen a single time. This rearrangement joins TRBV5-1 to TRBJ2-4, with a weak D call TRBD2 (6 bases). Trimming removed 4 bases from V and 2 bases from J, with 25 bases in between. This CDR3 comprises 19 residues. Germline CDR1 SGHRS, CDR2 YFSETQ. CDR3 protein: CASSPRGMMWEETKNIQYF. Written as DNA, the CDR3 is TGCGCCAGCAGCCCGAGGGGAATGATGTGGGAGGAGACCAAAAACATTCAGTACTTC.